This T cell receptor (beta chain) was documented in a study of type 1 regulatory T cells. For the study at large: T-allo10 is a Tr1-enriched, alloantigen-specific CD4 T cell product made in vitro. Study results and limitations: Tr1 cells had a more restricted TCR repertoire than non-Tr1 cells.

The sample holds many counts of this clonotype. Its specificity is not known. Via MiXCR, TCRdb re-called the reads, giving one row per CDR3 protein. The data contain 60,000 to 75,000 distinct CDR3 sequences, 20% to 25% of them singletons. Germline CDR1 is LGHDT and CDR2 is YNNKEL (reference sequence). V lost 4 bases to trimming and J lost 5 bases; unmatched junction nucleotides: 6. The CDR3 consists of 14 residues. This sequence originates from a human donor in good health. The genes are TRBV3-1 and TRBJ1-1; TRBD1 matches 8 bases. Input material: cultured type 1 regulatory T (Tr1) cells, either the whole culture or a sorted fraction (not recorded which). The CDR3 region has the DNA TGTGCCAGCAGCCCCCAGGGGGCAGGGACTGAAGCTTTCTTT. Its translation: CASSPQGAGTEAFF.